This paragraph covers one T cell receptor beta chain sequence. Its antigen is as yet unknown. Assay used: immunoSEQ multiplex PCR; TCRdb lists only in-frame clones, some missing. The sample yields fewer than 85,000 clones, about 92% seen once. This sample is drawn from a study of resident and recirculating memory T cells in vitiligo. Study-level information: Samples were epidermis from two lesional and two nonlesional sites, plus PBMCs. Study outcomes and limitations: Different lesions suggested infiltration by different T cell clones. Clonality differed among vitiligo lesions, with no unique dominant clone.

J gave up 8 bases and V 2 bases, and 12 bases lay outside the gene matches. Germline CDR1 and CDR2: MDHEN and SYDVKM. CDR3 length: 16 amino acids. No change in lesions over the prior 6 months defined stable disease. The source is a male donor with vitiligo. Sequencing used blood. The chain has TRBV28 and TRBJ1-2; 9 nucleotides match TRBD1. The DNA of the CDR3 is TGTGCCAGCAGTTTACCACTGGGACAGGGATATGGAGGCTACACCTTC. It encodes CASSLPLGQGYGGYTF.